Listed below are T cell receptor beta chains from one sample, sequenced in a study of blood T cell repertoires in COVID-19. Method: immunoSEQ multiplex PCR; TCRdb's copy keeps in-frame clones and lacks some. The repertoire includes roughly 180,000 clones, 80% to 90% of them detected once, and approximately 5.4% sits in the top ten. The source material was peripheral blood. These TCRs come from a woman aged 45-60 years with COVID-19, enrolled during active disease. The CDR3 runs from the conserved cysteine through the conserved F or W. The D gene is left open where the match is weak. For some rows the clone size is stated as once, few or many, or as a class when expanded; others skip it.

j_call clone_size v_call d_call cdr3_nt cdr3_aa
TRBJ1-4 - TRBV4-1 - TGCGCCAGCAGCCCCACCCAGCGGAGGGTAAACGAAAAACTGTTTTTT CASSPTQRRVNEKLFF
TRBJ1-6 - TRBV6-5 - TGTGCCAGCAGTTACGAAAATACAGGGACATATTCACCCCTCCACTTT CASSYENTGTYSPLHF
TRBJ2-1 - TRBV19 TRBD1 TGTGCCAGTGAGACTTCCCGGGACAGGGTTAACAATGAGCAGTTCTTC CASETSRDRVNNEQFF
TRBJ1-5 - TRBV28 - TGTGCCAGCAGTTTATGGAAGGGACTTAGCAATCAGCCCCAGCATTTT CASSLWKGLSNQPQHF
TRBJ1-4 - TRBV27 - TGTGCCGCCCGACCATCCGGGGCAACTAATGAAAAACTGTTTTTT CAARPSGATNEKLFF
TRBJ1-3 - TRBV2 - TGTGCCAGCAGGGCAGGGCTTACTGGAAACACCATATATTTT CASRAGLTGNTIYF
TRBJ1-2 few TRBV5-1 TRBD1 TGCGCCACCACGGTCGGACAGGGTGCCAACTATGGCTACACCTTC CATTVGQGANYGYTF
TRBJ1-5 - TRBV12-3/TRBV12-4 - TGTGCCAGCAGCATACAGAACAATCAGCCCCAGCATTTT CASSIQNNQPQHF
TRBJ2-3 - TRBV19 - TGTGCCAGTAGCGGGTGGCCCACAGATACGCAGTATTTT CASSGWPTDTQYF
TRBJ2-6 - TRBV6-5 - TGTGCCAGCAAACTCTCTGGGGCCAACGTCCTGACTTTC CASKLSGANVLTF
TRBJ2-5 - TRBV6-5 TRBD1 TGTGCCAGCAGTCCTCGACAGGGCCAAGAGACCCAGTACTTC CASSPRQGQETQYF
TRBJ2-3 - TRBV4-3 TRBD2 TGCGCCAGCAGCCAAGGGCTAGCGGGGGGAGATACGCAGTATTTT CASSQGLAGGDTQYF
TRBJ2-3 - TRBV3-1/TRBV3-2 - TGTGCCAGCAGCCAAGGTCCCACTCCCGGGGATACGCAGTATTTT CASSQGPTPGDTQYF
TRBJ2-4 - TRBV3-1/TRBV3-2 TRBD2 TGTGCCAGCAGCCAAGTCCAGACTAGCGGTGTTACTCTAGCCAAAAACATTCAGTACTTC CASSQVQTSGVTLAKNIQYF
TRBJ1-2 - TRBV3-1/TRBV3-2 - TGTGCCAGCAGCCAAATGGGTCTCGGGATTAACTATGGCTACACCTTC CASSQMGLGINYGYTF
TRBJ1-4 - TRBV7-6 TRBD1 TGTGCCAGCAGCTACGGACAGGGGCGGGGGGAAAAACTGTTTTTT CASSYGQGRGEKLFF
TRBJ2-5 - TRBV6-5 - TGTGCCAGCAAGAGGCCGACAGTCGAAGAGACCCAGTACTTC CASKRPTVEETQYF
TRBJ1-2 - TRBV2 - TGTGCCAGCAGTGAAGCGGGGGCAGGCCCGTTCTATGGCTACACCTTC CASSEAGAGPFYGYTF
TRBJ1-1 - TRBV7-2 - TGTGCCAGCAGCTATGGGCACAGTGGAACCACTGAAGCTTTCTTT CASSYGHSGTTEAFF
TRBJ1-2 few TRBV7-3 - TGTGCCAGCAGCGGGGACTCTACGAGCTACACCTTC CASSGDSTSYTF
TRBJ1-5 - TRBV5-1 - TGCGCCAGCAGCTTGGGCGAACAGAGCAATCAGCCCCAGCATTTT CASSLGEQSNQPQHF
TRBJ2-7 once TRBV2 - TGTGCCAGCAGGACAGACCTTTCCTACGAGCAGTACTTC CASRTDLSYEQYF
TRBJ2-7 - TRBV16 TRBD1 TGTGCCAGCAGCCAGACAGGGGGATCCTACGAGCAGTACTTC CASSQTGGSYEQYF
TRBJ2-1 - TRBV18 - TGTGCCAGCTCACCACCGATTGAGGGGGGGCCGTACAATGAGCAGTTCTTC CASSPPIEGGPYNEQFF
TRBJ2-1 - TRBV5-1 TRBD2 TGCGCCAGCAGCTTGGGCCTTACTAGCGGGGGAATTTACAATGAGCAGTTCTTC CASSLGLTSGGIYNEQFF
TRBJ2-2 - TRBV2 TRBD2 TGTGCCAGCAGTGTTGCTCTAGCGGGGGGCGGGGAGCTGTTTTTT CASSVALAGGGELFF
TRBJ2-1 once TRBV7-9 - TGTGCCAGCAGCTTATACGACTTAGGTTACAATGAGCAGTTCTTC CASSLYDLGYNEQFF
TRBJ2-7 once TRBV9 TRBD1 TGTGCCAGCAGCCCCCTGGGGACAGTCTACGAGCAGTACTTC CASSPLGTVYEQYF
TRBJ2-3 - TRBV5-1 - TGCGCCAGCAGCTTGGGCTCGGTCGGGGATACGCAGTATTTT CASSLGSVGDTQYF
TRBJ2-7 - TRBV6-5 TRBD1 TGTGCCAGCAGTAGCTCACAGGGACAGACCTCTGGGCAGTACTTC CASSSSQGQTSGQYF
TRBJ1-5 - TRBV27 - TGTGCCAGCAGTCTCGGGACTCTTGGCAATCAGCCCCAGCATTTT CASSLGTLGNQPQHF